This paragraph covers one T cell receptor (beta chain) sequence. The target antigen is unknown. Generated by immunoSEQ multiplex PCR, the TCRdb table keeps only in-frame clones and is missing some. Of about 92,000 clones in the sample, approximately 91% are singletons; the top ten hold around 8.1%. The data belong to a study of T cell responses to AZD1222 COVID-19 vaccine. The overall study: Second-dose schedules of about 4 or about 12 weeks were combined. The study, taken as a whole, reports: Baseline serostatus was positive in only 5 to 7 AZD1222 recipients. The study reported that nearly half of spike-specific TCRs target unmutated variant regions. Sampling that yielded the repertoires occurred only after the peak T cell response.

The CDR3 loop spans 12 amino acids. The germline CDR1 and CDR2 sequences are MGHDK and SYGVNS. Trimming removed 4 bases from V and 7 bases from J, with 10 bases in between. The sequence was collected from an adult in good health. The sample here was peripheral blood, taken on day 0 of AZD1222 vaccination. The chain joins TRBV25-1 to TRBJ1-1; D perhaps matches TRBD1 (5 bases). The CDR3 loop reads CASSAGTVEAFF. CDR3 nucleotide sequence: TGTGCCAGCAGTGCTGGGACGGTTGAAGCTTTCTTT.